A single sample gave rise to the 27 T cell receptor beta chains below, sequenced in a study of response to subunit inactivated influenza vaccine. From the RT-PCR reads, TCRdb called clonotypes with MiXCR, one entry per CDR3 protein. The sample includes hundreds of thousands of distinct CDR3 sequences, about a fifth of them seen just once. The sample here was PBMCs from blood, taken about 5 days after vaccination. These TCRs come from a man aged 50-60 years who received an inactivated influenza vaccine.

This rearrangement joins TRBV20-1 to TRBJ2-3; TRBD2 agrees at 7 bases. This CDR3 spans 16 amino acids. Germline assignment: CDR1 DFQATT and CDR2 SNEGSKA (reference sequence). The ends lost 5 bases at V and 2 bases at J; junction bases unmatched: 13. CDR3 sequence: CSARATQRGHTDTQYF. The CDR3 nucleotides read TGCAGTGCTCGAGCAACTCAGCGGGGCCACACAGATACGCAGTATTTT.

This clonotype is a singleton in its sample. This rearrangement joins TRBV27 to TRBJ2-5, with TRBD2 matching over 8 bases. Germline lookup yields CDR1 MNHEY and CDR2 SMNVEV (reference sequence). V lost 3 bases and J lost 5; bases outside the gene matches: 8. This CDR3 is built from 15 residues. The CDR3 DNA reads TGTGCCAGCAGTTTCGGGACTAGTTTCCGCGAGACCCAGTACTTC. Its translation is CASSFGTSFRETQYF.

This clonotype was counted many times. V gene TRBV5-1 combines with J gene TRBJ1-1; D call uncertain. V lost 3 bases to trimming and J lost 0 bases, with 18 bases between them. The CDR3 sequence is 17 residues long. The V gene's germline CDR1 is SGHRS and CDR2 YFSETQ. The CDR3 nucleotides are TGCGCCAGCAGCTATAAGGATCCTGAGAGCATGAACACTGAAGCTTTCTTT. The encoded protein is CASSYKDPESMNTEAFF.

This clonotype was counted a few times. V usage is TRBV4-2 and J usage is TRBJ2-2, with a possible D match to TRBD2 (7 bases). CDR1 and CDR2 from the germline V gene are LGHNA and YNFKEQ. Trimming took 6 bases from V and 3 from J, leaving 17 bases between them. The CDR3 runs 16 residues. The CDR3 reads CASREVGGADTGELFF. The CDR3 DNA reads as TGTGCCAGCAGGGAGGTTGGGGGGGCCGACACCGGGGAGCTGTTTTTT.

This clonotype turned up a few times. This chain uses TRBV6-1 with TRBJ2-5; possible D gene TRBD1, 6 bases. V gave up 4 bases and J gave up 7 bases, with 19 bases separating them. Germline CDR1 and CDR2: MNHNS and SASEGT. This CDR3 contains 15 residues. CDR3 bases: TGTGCCAGCAGTGGAACGGGACAAGGGATTGGGACCCAGTACTTC. Protein sequence: CASSGTGQGIGTQYF.

Many counts were recorded for this clonotype. The rearrangement uses TRBV7-8 and TRBJ2-4; weak D call: TRBD1 (6 bases). V lost 5 bases and J 0 bases, leaving 17 bases between the germline ends. The CDR3 spans 17 residues. The germline gives CDR1 SGHVS, CDR2 FQNEAQ. The CDR3 DNA follows: TGTGCCAGCAGCCCGGCCTCACAGGGTCTAGCCAAAAACATTCAGTACTTC. Its protein is CASSPASQGLAKNIQYF.

The chain uses TRBV6-2 or TRBV6-3 and TRBJ1-1; 8 bases are shared with TRBD1. Germline CDR1 and CDR2: MNHEY and SVGEGT. The CDR3 extends over 16 amino acids. V lost 5 bases and J lost 1; bases outside the gene matches: 9. The CDR3 DNA reads TGTGCCAGCAGTAGACCGGGACAGGCCCGGAACACTGAAGCTTTCTTT. Protein product: CASSRPGQARNTEAFF.

This clonotype was recorded a few times. The chain employs TRBV6-5 and TRBJ1-2; D unresolved. The germline CDR1 and CDR2 sequences are MNHEY and SVGAGI. There are 14 residues in the CDR3. The V and J ends lost 4 bases and 1 base respectively, with 10 bases between them. CDR3 amino acids: CASSSVTNNYGYTF. The CDR3 nucleotides read TGTGCCAGCAGTTCCGTGACAAATAACTATGGCTACACCTTC.

The CDR3 is CSALKSGTDTQYF. The CDR3 DNA follows: TGCAGTGCCTTAAAATCCGGCACAGATACGCAGTATTTT. This sequence joins TRBV20-1 and TRBJ2-3; D is unresolved. Germline CDR1 and CDR2: DFQATT and SNEGSKA (reference sequence). This CDR3 has 13 amino acids. V lost 6 bases and J lost 1, with 11 bases in between.

This clonotype was recorded at least ten times. The chain recombines TRBV29-1 with TRBJ2-1, with D possibly TRBD2 on 5 matching bases. The germline V and J ends were trimmed by 7 bases and 8 bases, with 24 bases remaining between them. Germline CDR1 is SQVTM and CDR2 is ANQGSEA. This CDR3 is built from 15 residues. CDR3 nucleotide sequence: TGCAGCGCTCAAGGGCGGGCGACTATGGGCGATGAGCAGTTCTTC. It is translated as CSAQGRATMGDEQFF.

The chain joins TRBV7-8 to TRBJ1-5, with no clear D. Germline V lookup: CDR1 SGHVS, CDR2 FQNEAQ. There are 14 residues in the CDR3. V dropped 5 bases and J dropped 0 bases, with 8 bases sitting between them. This chain's CDR3 is CASSAQVSNQPQHF. The DNA for the CDR3 is TGTGCCAGCAGCGCCCAGGTTAGCAATCAGCCCCAGCATTTT. The whole variable domain, remainder taken from reference TRBV7-8 and TRBJ1-5, is GAGVSQSPRYKVAKRGQDVALRCDPISGHVSLFWYQQALGQGPEFLTYFQNEAQLDKSGLPSDRFFAERPEGSVSTLKIQRTQQEDSAVYLCASSAQVSNQPQHFGDGTRLSIL.

This clonotype was picked up a small number of times. This chain uses TRBV15 with TRBJ2-3, with unresolved D. V was clipped by 4 bases and J by 1 base, with 9 bases between them. Germline V lookup: CDR1 LNHNV, CDR2 YYDKDF (reference sequence). The CDR3 consists of 14 residues. The CDR3 DNA is TGTGCCACCAGCAAGGGATCGGGCACAGATACGCAGTATTTT. Encoded protein: CATSKGSGTDTQYF.

This sequence joins TRBV6-5 and TRBJ2-1; 11 bases align to TRBD1. The trim removed 5 bases at V and 6 bases at J, leaving 9 bases unmatched. This CDR3 comprises 16 residues. Germline V CDR1 and CDR2: MNHEY, SVGAGI. CDR3 DNA: TGTGCCAGCAGTCACTTATCCGGGACAGGGGGCAATGAGCAGTTCTTC. The encoded protein is CASSHLSGTGGNEQFF.

This chain links TRBV9 with TRBJ2-2; 11 positions match TRBD2. Germline loops: CDR1 SGDLS, CDR2 YYNGEE. This CDR3 contains 17 residues. V dropped 3 bases and J dropped 7; count of bases not matched to a gene: 11. CDR3 DNA sequence: TGTGCCAGCAGCGCCCCACTAGCGGGGGAGGGGTTCGGGGAGCTGTTTTTT. The encoded protein is CASSAPLAGEGFGELFF.

The chain uses TRBV29-1 and TRBJ1-2, with D possibly being TRBD1 (6 bases). The CDR3 has 14 residues. Looked up from germline, CDR1 is SQVTM and CDR2 is ANQGSEA. V dropped 3 bases and J dropped 7 bases, with 18 bases sitting between them. The CDR3 DNA reads TGCAGCGTTGATTCCTTACAGGGAAGCTCTGGCTACACCTTC. It specifies CSVDSLQGSSGYTF.

This clonotype showed up just a few times. J is TRBJ2-3 and V is TRBV5-1, with TRBD2 identical over 10 bases. CDR3 length: 15 amino acids. The V and J ends lost 7 bases and 4 bases, in that order; junction bases with no gene match: 9. In germline, CDR1 is SGHRS, CDR2 YFSETQ. CDR3 nucleotide sequence: TGCGCCAGCGGACTGACTAGCGGGCGGGCAGATACGCAGTATTTT. Protein product: CASGLTSGRADTQYF.

This clonotype was observed many times. V is TRBV7-2 and J is TRBJ1-4; a possible D gene is TRBD1 (6 bases). CDR3 length equals 15 residues. Looked up from germline, CDR1 is SGHTA and CDR2 is FQGNSA. Trimming left V 4 bases short and J 0 bases short, with 9 bases between. The CDR3 nucleotides are TGTGCCAGCAGCTCGTCAGGGGCAACTAATGAAAAACTGTTTTTT. It is translated as CASSSSGATNEKLFF.

This rearrangement joins TRBV20-1 to TRBJ2-7; D is unclear. Per germline, CDR1 DFQATT and CDR2 SNEGSKA (reference sequence). CDR3 length: 11 residues. V shed 6 bases and J shed 9 bases, with 15 bases lying between them. Written as DNA, the CDR3 is TGCAGTGCCGGGCCTCCTAGAGTGCAGTACTTC. Translated, it gives CSAGPPRVQYF.

Notes on this clonotype: At one boundary the junction diverges from the germline segment, which might be a read error. The chain carries TRBV20-1 and TRBJ2-1; 8 positions match TRBD2. Germline V lookup: CDR1 DFQATT, CDR2 SNEGSKA (reference sequence). The CDR3 totals 14 residues. CDR3 nucleotide sequence: TGCAGTGCCCCAGCCAAACTAGCGGCCGATGAGCAGCTCTTC. Protein: CSAPAKLAADEQLF.

This clonotype was seen ten or more times. The chain employs TRBV28 and TRBJ1-1, with TRBD1 matching 12 bases. Germline CDR1 is MDHEN and CDR2 is SYDVKM. This CDR3 comprises 14 residues. Trimming removed 6 bases from V and 6 bases from J; junction bases left unmatched: 5. CDR3 amino acids: CASRGDRGPAEAFF. The CDR3 DNA follows: TGTGCCAGCAGGGGGGACAGGGGGCCGGCTGAAGCTTTCTTT.

The chain's CDR3 is CASSYFPGGYGYTF. CDR3 DNA: TGTGCCAGCAGCTACTTCCCAGGGGGCTATGGCTACACCTTC. The J gene is TRBJ1-2, the V gene TRBV7-9; 7 nucleotides agree with TRBD1. The germline gives CDR1 SEHNR, CDR2 FQNEAQ (reference sequence). This CDR3 contains 14 residues. J was trimmed by 4 bases and V by 4 bases; bases with no gene match: 6.

As to this clonotype: A much larger clone is a single base away; this may be a read error. This chain uses TRBV29-1 with TRBJ2-1; D is ambiguous. Looked up from germline, CDR1 is SQVTM and CDR2 is ANQGSEA. With 1 base removed from V and 0 bases from J, the gap between germline ends came to 19 bases. This CDR3 comprises 18 residues. In nucleotides, the CDR3 is TGCAGCGTTGAAGGTTGGGTCGAACAAACCATCTCCTACAATGAGCAGTTCTTC. Translation: CSVEGWVEQTISYNEQFF.

The chain joins TRBV12-3 or TRBV12-4 to TRBJ2-3, with unresolved D. This CDR3 spans 13 amino acids. The V gene lost 5 bases and the J gene lost 6 bases, with 12 bases spanning the gap. Here the CDR3 DNA reads TGTGCCAGCAGTGACCTACGATCGGATACGCAGTATTTT. Protein: CASSDLRSDTQYF.

The rearrangement joins TRBV7-9 to TRBJ1-6; D remains unclear. This CDR3 has 14 residues. Germline V gives CDR1 SEHNR, CDR2 FQNEAQ (reference sequence). The V gene lost 4 bases and the J gene lost 3 bases, with 7 bases spanning the gap. CDR3 in DNA: TGTGCCAGCAGCTCTCTGGACTATAATTCACCCCTCCACTTT. As protein: CASSSLDYNSPLHF.

This clonotype was counted between two and nine times. The chain is built from TRBV7-9 and TRBJ1-1; 8 bases fit TRBD1. Germline CDR1 is SEHNR and CDR2 is FQNEAQ (reference sequence). The CDR3 is 15 residues long. V lost 4 bases to trimming and J lost 0 bases; unmatched junction nucleotides: 4. The CDR3 nucleotides read TGTGCCAGCAGCTCGCCGACAGGGGTGAACACTGAAGCTTTCTTT. The encoded protein is CASSSPTGVNTEAFF.

The V gene is TRBV15, the J gene TRBJ2-1; 14 bases are a match to TRBD2. The germline gives CDR1 LNHNV, CDR2 YYDKDF (reference sequence). The CDR3 totals 17 residues. The junction had 10 bases not matched to a gene; V was cut back by 8 bases and J by 4 bases. CDR3 protein: CATSTGTSGGYYNEQFF. The CDR3 nucleotides read TGTGCCACCTCAACCGGGACTAGCGGGGGCTATTACAATGAGCAGTTCTTC.

This clonotype came up many times. This chain links TRBV4-3 with TRBJ2-7; the match to TRBD2 covers 13 bases. After removal of 0 bases from V and 2 bases from J, the junction contained 7 bases not matched to a gene. This CDR3 region has 18 residues. Germline CDR1 LGHNA, CDR2 YSLEER. CDR3 amino acids: CASSQDVVGLAGTYEQYF. CDR3 nucleotides: TGCGCCAGCAGCCAAGATGTTGTGGGACTAGCGGGGACCTACGAGCAGTACTTC.